This record looks at one TCR beta chain sequence and its context. As yet, its antigen is unknown. Using immunoSEQ multiplex PCR, the repertoire was profiled, and TCRdb retains in-frame clones only, with some absent. The sample includes more than 85,000 clones, 89% of them seen just once. The sample comes from a study of cytomegalovirus exposure and HLA in healthy donors. Turning to the study itself: The approximately 120 validation repertoires were produced on the same platform as the 650 or so repertoires of the first cohort. This was reported in a later analysis. Study observations and caveats: Altogether, 170 or so TCR beta chains were recorded as cytomegalovirus-associated. Reports showed the classifier diagnosing cytomegalovirus status with high specificity and sensitivity.

Among the roughly 110 subjects of the validation cohort, separate from the approximately 660-subject first cohort, were the donors. The receptor comes from a woman aged 18-30 years in good health and CMV-seronegative. The sequenced material came from PBMCs.

In nucleotides, the CDR3 is TGTGCCAGCAGCTTTACAATGAACACTGAAGCTTTCTTT. It specifies CASSFTMNTEAFF. V and J are TRBV7-2 and TRBJ1-1; no firm D call. Per germline, CDR1 SGHTA and CDR2 FQGNSA. CDR3 length: 13 amino acids. The V and J ends lost 3 bases and 0 bases respectively, with 5 bases between them.